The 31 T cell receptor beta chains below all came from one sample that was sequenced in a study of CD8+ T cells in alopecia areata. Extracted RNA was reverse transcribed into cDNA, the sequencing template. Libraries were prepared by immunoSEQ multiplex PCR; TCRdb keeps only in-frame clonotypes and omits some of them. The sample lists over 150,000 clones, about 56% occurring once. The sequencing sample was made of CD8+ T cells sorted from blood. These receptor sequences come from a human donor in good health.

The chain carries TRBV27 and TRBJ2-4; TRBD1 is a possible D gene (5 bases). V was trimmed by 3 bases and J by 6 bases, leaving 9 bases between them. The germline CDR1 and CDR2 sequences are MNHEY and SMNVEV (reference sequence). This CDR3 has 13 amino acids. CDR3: CASSLLQGNIQYF. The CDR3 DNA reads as TGTGCCAGCAGTTTGCTGCAGGGAAACATTCAGTACTTC.

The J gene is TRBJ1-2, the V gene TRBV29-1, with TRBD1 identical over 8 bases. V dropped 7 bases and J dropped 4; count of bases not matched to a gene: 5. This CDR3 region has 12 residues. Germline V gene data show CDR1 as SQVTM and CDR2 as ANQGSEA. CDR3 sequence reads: CSAPGGRYGYTF. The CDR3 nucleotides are TGCAGCGCCCCAGGGGGCCGCTATGGCTACACCTTC. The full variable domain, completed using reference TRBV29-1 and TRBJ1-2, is SAVISQKPSRDICQRGTSLTIQCQVDSQVTMMFWYRQQPGQSLTLIATANQGSEATYESGFVIDKFPISRPNLTFSTLTVSNMSPEDSSIYLCSAPGGRYGYTFGSGTRLTVV.

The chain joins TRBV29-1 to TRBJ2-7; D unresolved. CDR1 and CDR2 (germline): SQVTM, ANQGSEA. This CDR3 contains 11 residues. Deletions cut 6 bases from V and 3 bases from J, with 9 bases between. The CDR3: CSVVDGYEQYF. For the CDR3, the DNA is TGCAGCGTCGTAGACGGCTACGAGCAGTACTTC.

For the CDR3, the DNA is TGCGCCAGCAGCTTGCCGTCCGCCGGGGAGCTGTTTTTT. It is translated as CASSLPSAGELFF. This chain links TRBV5-1 with TRBJ2-2; D remains unclear. The CDR3 runs to 13 residues. Germline assignment: CDR1 SGHRS and CDR2 YFSETQ. Trimming cost V 1 base and J 6 bases, with 7 bases left between them. Full variable domain (outside the CDR3, taken from reference TRBV5-1 and TRBJ2-2): KAGVTQTPRYLIKTRGQQVTLSCSPISGHRSVSWYQQTPGQGLQFLFEYFSETQRNKGNFPGRFSGRQFSNSRSEMNVSTLELGDSALYLCASSLPSAGELFFGEGSRLTVL.

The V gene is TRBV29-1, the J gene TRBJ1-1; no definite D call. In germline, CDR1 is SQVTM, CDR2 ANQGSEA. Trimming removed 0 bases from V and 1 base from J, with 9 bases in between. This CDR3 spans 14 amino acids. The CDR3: CSVEENGSNTEAFF. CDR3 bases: TGCAGCGTTGAAGAGAACGGTTCGAACACTGAAGCTTTCTTT.

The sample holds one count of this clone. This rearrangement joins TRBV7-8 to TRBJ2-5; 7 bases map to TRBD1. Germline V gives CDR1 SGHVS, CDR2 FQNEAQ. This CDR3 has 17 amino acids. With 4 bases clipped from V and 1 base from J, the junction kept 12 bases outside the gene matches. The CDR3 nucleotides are TGTGCCAGCAGCTCGAGACGACAGGGCACCATCCAAGAGACCCAGTACTTC. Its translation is CASSSRRQGTIQETQYF.

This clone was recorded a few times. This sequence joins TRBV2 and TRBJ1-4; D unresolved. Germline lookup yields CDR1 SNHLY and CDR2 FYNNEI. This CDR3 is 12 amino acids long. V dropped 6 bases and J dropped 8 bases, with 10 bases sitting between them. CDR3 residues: CASRGDTEKLFF. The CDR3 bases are TGTGCCAGCAGAGGTGACACCGAAAAACTGTTTTTT.

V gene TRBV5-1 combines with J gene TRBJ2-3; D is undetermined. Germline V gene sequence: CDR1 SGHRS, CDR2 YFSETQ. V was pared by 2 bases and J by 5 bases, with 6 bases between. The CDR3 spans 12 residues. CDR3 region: CASSFQVDTQYF. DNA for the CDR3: TGCGCCAGCAGCTTCCAGGTAGATACGCAGTATTTT.

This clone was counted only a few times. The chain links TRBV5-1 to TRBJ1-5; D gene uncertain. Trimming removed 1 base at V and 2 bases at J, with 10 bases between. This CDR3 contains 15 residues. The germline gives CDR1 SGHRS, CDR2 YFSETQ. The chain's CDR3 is CASSLTWGGNQPQHF. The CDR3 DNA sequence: TGCGCCAGCAGCTTGACATGGGGTGGCAATCAGCCCCAGCATTTT.

CDR3 bases: TGTGCCAGCAGCGTAGATTCCGGGACTCTAGCCGCTGAAGCTTTCTTT. Translating gives CASSVDSGTLAAEAFF. The chain uses TRBV9 and TRBJ1-1, with D possibly TRBD1 on 5 matching bases. This CDR3 region has 16 residues. Per the germline V gene, CDR1 is SGDLS and CDR2 is YYNGEE. V lost 0 bases and J 6 bases, leaving 18 bases between the germline ends.

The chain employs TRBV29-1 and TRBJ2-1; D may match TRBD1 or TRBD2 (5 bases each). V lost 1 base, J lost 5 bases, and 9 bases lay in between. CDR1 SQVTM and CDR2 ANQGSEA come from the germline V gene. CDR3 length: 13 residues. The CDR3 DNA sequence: TGCAGCGTTGAAGTGTGGGACCACAATGAGCAGTTCTTC. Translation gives CSVEVWDHNEQFF.

Here the CDR3 DNA reads TGTGCCAGCAGCCGGGGGGGGGCCACAGATACGCAGTATTTT. Translating gives CASSRGGATDTQYF. This chain joins TRBV4-2 and TRBJ2-3, with D possibly being TRBD2 (7 bases). The CDR3 loop spans 14 amino acids. CDR1 and CDR2 from the germline V gene are LGHNA and YNFKEQ. Trimming removed 4 bases from V and 2 bases from J, with 10 bases in between.

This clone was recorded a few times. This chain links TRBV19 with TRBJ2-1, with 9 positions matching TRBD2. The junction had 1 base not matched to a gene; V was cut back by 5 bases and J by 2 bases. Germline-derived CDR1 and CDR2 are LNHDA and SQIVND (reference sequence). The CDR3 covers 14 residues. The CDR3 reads CASSPSGTYNEQFF. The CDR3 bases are TGTGCCAGTAGTCCTAGCGGGACCTACAATGAGCAGTTCTTC.

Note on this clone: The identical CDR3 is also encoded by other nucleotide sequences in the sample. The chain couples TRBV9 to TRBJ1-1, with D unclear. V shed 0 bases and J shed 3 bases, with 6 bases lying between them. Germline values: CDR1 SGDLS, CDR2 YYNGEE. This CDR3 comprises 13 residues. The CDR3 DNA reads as TGTGCCAGCAGCGTAGCGAGGGACACTGAAGCTTTCTTT. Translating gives CASSVARDTEAFF.

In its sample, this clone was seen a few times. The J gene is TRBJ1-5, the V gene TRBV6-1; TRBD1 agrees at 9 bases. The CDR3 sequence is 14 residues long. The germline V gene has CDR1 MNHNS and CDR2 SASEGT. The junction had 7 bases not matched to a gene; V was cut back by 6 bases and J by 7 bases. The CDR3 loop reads CASSDRGSKQPQHF. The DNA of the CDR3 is TGTGCCAGCAGCGACAGGGGGTCCAAGCAGCCCCAGCATTTT.

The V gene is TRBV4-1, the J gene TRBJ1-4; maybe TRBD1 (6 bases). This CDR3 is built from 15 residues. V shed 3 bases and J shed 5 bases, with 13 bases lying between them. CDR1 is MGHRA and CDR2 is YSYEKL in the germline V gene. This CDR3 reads CASSHEQGRNEKLFF. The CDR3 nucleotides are TGCGCCAGCAGCCATGAACAGGGTCGAAATGAAAAACTGTTTTTT.

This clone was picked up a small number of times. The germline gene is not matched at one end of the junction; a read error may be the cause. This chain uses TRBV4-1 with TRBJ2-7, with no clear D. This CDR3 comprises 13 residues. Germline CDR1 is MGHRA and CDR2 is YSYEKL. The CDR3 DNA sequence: TGTGCCAGCAGCCAAGACCCCCCCTACGAGCAGTACTTC. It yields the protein CASSQDPPYEQYF.

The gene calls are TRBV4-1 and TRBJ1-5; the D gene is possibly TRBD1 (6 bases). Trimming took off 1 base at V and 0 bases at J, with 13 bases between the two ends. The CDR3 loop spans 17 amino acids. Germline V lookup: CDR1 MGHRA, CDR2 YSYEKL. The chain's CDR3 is CASSQAPGTNSNQPQHF. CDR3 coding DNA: TGCGCCAGCAGCCAAGCGCCGGGGACAAATAGCAATCAGCCCCAGCATTTT.

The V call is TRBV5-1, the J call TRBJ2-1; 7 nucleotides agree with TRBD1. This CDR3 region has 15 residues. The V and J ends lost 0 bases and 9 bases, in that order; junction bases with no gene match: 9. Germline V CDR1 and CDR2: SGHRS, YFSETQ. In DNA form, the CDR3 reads TGCGCCAGCAGCTTGGTGAGACAGGGTGTAGCTGAGCAGTTCTTC. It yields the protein CASSLVRQGVAEQFF.

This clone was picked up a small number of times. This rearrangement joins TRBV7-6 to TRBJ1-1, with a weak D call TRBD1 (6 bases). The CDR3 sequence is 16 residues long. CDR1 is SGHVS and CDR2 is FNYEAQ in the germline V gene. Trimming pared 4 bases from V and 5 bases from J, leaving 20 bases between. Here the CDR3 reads CASSYGTSSRGTEAFF. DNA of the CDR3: TGTGCCAGCAGCTATGGGACATCCTCTCGGGGGACTGAAGCTTTCTTT. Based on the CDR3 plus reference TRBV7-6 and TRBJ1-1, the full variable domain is GAGVSQSPRYKVTKRGQDVALRCDPISGHVSLYWYRQALGQGPEFLTYFNYEAQQDKSGLPNDRFSAERPEGSISTLTIQRTEQRDSAMYRCASSYGTSSRGTEAFFGQGTRLTVV.

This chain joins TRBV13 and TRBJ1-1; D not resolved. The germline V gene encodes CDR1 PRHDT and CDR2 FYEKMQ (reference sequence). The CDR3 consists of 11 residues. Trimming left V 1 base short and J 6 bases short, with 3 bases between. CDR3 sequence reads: CASSLAAEAFF. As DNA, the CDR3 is TGTGCCAGCAGCTTAGCAGCTGAAGCTTTCTTT.

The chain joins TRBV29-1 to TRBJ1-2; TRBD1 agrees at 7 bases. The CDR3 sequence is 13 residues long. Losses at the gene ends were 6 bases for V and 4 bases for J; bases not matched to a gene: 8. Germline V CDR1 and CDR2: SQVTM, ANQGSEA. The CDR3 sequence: CSVDTGDSYGYTF. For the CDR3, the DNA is TGCAGCGTGGACACAGGGGATTCCTATGGCTACACCTTC. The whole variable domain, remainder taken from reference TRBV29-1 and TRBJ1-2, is SAVISQKPSRDICQRGTSLTIQCQVDSQVTMMFWYRQQPGQSLTLIATANQGSEATYESGFVIDKFPISRPNLTFSTLTVSNMSPEDSSIYLCSVDTGDSYGYTFGSGTRLTVV.

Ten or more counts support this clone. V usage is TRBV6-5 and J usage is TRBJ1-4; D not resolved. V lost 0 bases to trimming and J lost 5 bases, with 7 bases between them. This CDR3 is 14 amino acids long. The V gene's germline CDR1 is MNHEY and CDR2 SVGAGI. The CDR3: CASSYSMGNEKLFF. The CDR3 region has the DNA TGTGCCAGCAGTTACTCGATGGGGAATGAAAAACTGTTTTTT.

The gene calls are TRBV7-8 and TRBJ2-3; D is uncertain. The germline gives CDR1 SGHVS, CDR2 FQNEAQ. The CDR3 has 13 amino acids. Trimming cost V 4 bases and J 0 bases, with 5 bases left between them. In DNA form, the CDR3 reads TGTGCCAGCAGCTCCCTAAGCACAGATACGCAGTATTTT. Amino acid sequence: CASSSLSTDTQYF. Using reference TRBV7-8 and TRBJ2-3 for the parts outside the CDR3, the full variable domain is GAGVSQSPRYKVAKRGQDVALRCDPISGHVSLFWYQQALGQGPEFLTYFQNEAQLDKSGLPSDRFFAERPEGSVSTLKIQRTQQEDSAVYLCASSSLSTDTQYFGPGTRLTVL.

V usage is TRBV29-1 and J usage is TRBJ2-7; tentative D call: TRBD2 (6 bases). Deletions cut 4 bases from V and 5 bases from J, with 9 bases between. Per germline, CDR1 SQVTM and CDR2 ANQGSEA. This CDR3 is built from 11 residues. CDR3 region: CSVVWEDEQYF. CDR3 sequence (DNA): TGCAGCGTTGTTTGGGAGGACGAGCAGTACTTC.

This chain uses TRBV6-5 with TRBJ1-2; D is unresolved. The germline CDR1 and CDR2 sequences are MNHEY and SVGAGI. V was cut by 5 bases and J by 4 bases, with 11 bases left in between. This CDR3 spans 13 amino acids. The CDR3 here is CASSEFNGYGYTF. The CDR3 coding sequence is TGTGCCAGCAGTGAATTTAACGGCTATGGCTACACCTTC.

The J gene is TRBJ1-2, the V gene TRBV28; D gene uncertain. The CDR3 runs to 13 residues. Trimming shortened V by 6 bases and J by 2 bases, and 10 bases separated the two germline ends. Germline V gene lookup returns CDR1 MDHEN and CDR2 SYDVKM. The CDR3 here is CASSELLNYGYTF. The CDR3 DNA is TGTGCCAGCAGCGAACTGTTAAACTATGGCTACACCTTC.

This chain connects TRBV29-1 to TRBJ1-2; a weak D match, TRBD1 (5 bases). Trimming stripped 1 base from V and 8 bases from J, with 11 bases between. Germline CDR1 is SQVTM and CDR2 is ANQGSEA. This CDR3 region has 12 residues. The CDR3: CSVEVEWGGYTF. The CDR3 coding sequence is TGCAGCGTTGAAGTTGAGTGGGGCGGCTACACCTTC.

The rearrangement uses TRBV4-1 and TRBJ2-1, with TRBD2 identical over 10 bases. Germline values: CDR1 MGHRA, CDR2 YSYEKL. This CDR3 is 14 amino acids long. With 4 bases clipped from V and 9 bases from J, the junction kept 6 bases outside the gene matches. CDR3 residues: CASSPSSGGGEQFF. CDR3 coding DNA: TGCGCCAGCAGCCCCTCCAGCGGGGGGGGTGAGCAGTTCTTC.

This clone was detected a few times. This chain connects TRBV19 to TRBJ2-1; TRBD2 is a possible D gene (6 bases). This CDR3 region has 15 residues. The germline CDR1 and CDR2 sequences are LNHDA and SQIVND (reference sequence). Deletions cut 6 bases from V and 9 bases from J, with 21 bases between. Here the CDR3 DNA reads TGTGCCAGTAGCATCGGAGGGTACGGCGTCAGTGAGCAGTTCTTC. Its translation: CASSIGGYGVSEQFF.

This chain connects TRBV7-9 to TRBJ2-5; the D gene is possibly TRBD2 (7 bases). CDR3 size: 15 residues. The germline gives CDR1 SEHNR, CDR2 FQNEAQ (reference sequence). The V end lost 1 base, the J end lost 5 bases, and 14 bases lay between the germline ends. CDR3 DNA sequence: TGTGCCAGCAGCTTAGTCGGCGGGGGCGGGGAGACCCAGTACTTC. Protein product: CASSLVGGGGETQYF. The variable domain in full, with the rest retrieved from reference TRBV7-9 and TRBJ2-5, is DTGVSQNPRHKITKRGQNVTFRCDPISEHNRLYWYRQTLGQGPEFLTYFQNEAQLEKSRLLSDRFSAERPKGSFSTLEIQRTEQGDSAMYLCASSLVGGGGETQYFGPGTRLLVL.